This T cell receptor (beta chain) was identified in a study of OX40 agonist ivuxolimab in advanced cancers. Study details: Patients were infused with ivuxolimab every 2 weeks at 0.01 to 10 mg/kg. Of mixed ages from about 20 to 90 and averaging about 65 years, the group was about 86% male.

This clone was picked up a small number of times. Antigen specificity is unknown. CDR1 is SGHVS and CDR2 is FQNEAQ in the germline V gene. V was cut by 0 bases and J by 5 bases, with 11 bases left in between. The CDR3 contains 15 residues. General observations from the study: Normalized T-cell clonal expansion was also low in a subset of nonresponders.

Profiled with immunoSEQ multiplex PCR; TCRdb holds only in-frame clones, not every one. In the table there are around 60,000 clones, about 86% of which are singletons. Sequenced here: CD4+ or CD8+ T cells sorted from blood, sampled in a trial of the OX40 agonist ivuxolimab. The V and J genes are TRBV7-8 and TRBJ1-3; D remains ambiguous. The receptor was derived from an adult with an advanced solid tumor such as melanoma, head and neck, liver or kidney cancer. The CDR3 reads CASSLAQGFRNTIYF. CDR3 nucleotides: TGTGCCAGCAGCTTAGCGCAAGGTTTCCGAAACACCATATATTTT.